The 25 T cell receptor beta chains given below trace back to one sample, sequenced in a study of blood T cell repertoires in COVID-19. The table came from immunoSEQ multiplex PCR; TCRdb's copy has only in-frame clones and leaves some out. The sample has approximately 110,000 clones, 85% seen once; the top ten hold less than 3.5%. Sequences were obtained from peripheral blood. All receptors derive from a man aged 35 to 55 with acute or convalescent COVID-19.

The chain is built from TRBV5-5 and TRBJ2-7; 7 nucleotides line up with TRBD1. CDR3 length equals 18 residues. Germline V gene data show CDR1 as SGHKS and CDR2 as YYEKEE (reference sequence). The junction had 17 bases not matched to a gene; V was cut back by 0 bases and J by 5 bases. CDR3 in DNA: TGTGCCAGCAGCTTGGCGGGGCAGGGGGTATACGGACTGAACGAGCAGTACTTC. Translated: CASSLAGQGVYGLNEQYF. Using reference TRBV5-5 and TRBJ2-7 for the parts outside the CDR3, the full variable domain is DAGVTQSPTHLIKTRGQQVTLRCSPISGHKSVSWYQQVLGQGPQFIFQYYEKEERGRGNFPDRFSARQFPNYSSELNVNALLLGDSALYLCASSLAGQGVYGLNEQYFGPGTRLTVT.

This clone was found once. The chain recombines TRBV19 with TRBJ2-3; tentative D call: TRBD2 (6 bases). Germline assignment: CDR1 LNHDA and CDR2 SQIVND (reference sequence). V was pared by 2 bases and J by 4 bases, with 16 bases between. CDR3 length equals 16 residues. The CDR3 loop reads CASSILAGRRADTQYF. In DNA form, the CDR3 reads TGTGCCAGTAGTATACTAGCAGGGCGGAGGGCAGATACGCAGTATTTT.

The count of this clone is one. J is TRBJ2-5 and V is TRBV24-1; 10 nucleotides align to TRBD1. The CDR3 has 16 residues. V shed 4 bases and J 2 bases; nucleotides not matched to a gene: 6. Germline loops: CDR1 KGHDR, CDR2 SFDVKD. CDR3 in DNA: TGTGCCACCAGTGACGCCGGGACAGGGGCGCAAGAGACCCAGTACTTC. This codes for CATSDAGTGAQETQYF.

This chain connects TRBV6-5 to TRBJ2-1; 8 nucleotides line up with TRBD2. The CDR3 runs 15 residues. Germline loops: CDR1 MNHEY, CDR2 SVGAGI. V gave up 5 bases and J gave up 6 bases; unmatched junction bases: 9. In nucleotides, the CDR3 is TGTGCCAGCAGTAAACGGGGGGGAGGGGGCAATGAGCAGTTCTTC. It codes for CASSKRGGGGNEQFF.

The rearrangement uses TRBV19 and TRBJ1-1, with 7 bases fitting TRBD1. CDR3 size: 14 residues. Trimming cost V 8 bases and J 1 base; bases outside gene matches: 7. From germline, CDR1 is LNHDA and CDR2 SQIVND (reference sequence). CDR3 region: CASFEGTENTEAFF. Written as DNA, the CDR3 is TGTGCCAGTTTCGAGGGGACAGAGAACACTGAAGCTTTCTTT.

V is TRBV2 and J is TRBJ2-3, with 8 bases fitting TRBD2. Germline values: CDR1 SNHLY, CDR2 FYNNEI. The CDR3 loop spans 18 amino acids. Germline trimming cut 2 bases from V and 0 bases from J; bases unmatched to any gene: 10. This CDR3 reads CASSESWRGASSTDTQYF. The CDR3 DNA reads TGTGCCAGCAGTGAAAGTTGGCGGGGGGCTTCTAGCACAGATACGCAGTATTTT.

J is TRBJ2-5 and V is TRBV21-1; TRBD1, the table's D call, was not compared with the DNA. TRBV21-1 is termed a pseudogene. The length of the CDR3 is 18 residues. The CDR3 protein is CASSAPSDRVPNQETQYF. CDR3 coding DNA: TGTGCCAGCAGTGCCCCCTCGGACAGGGTACCCAACCAAGAGACCCAGTACTTC.

The J gene is TRBJ2-7, the V gene TRBV7-9; TRBD1 agrees at 7 bases. After removal of 3 bases from V and 3 bases from J, the junction contained 5 bases not matched to a gene. CDR1 is SEHNR and CDR2 is FQNEAQ in the germline V gene (reference sequence). The CDR3 is 14 amino acids. CDR3 nucleotides: TGTGCCAGCAGCTTCTCCGGGACAGACTACGAGCAGTACTTC. As protein: CASSFSGTDYEQYF. Using reference TRBV7-9 and TRBJ2-7 for the parts outside the CDR3, the full variable domain is DTGVSQNPRHKITKRGQNVTFRCDPISEHNRLYWYRQTLGQGPEFLTYFQNEAQLEKSRLLSDRFSAERPKGSFSTLEIQRTEQGDSAMYLCASSFSGTDYEQYFGPGTRLTVT.

V gene TRBV7-2 combines with J gene TRBJ2-7; 10 positions match TRBD1. Per germline, CDR1 SGHTA and CDR2 FQGNSA. Trimming cost V 0 bases and J 4 bases; bases outside gene matches: 3. The CDR3 is 15 amino acids. CDR3 amino acids: CASSLAWDRGYEQYF. CDR3 coding DNA: TGTGCCAGCAGCTTAGCCTGGGACAGGGGATACGAGCAGTACTTC.

The rearrangement uses TRBV2 and TRBJ1-1; D unclear. Germline CDR1 is SNHLY and CDR2 is FYNNEI. V was shortened by 3 bases and J by 11 bases, with 10 bases between the two germline ends. The CDR3 contains 11 residues. The CDR3 sequence is CASSDGPAAFF. The CDR3 nucleotides are TGTGCCAGCAGTGATGGTCCAGCGGCTTTCTTT.

This chain connects TRBV15 to TRBJ1-2; 7 bases are a match to TRBD1. This CDR3 comprises 12 residues. Germline trimming cut 5 bases from V and 7 bases from J; bases unmatched to any gene: 4. Germline-derived CDR1 and CDR2 are LNHNV and YYDKDF (reference sequence). CDR3 sequence (DNA): TGTGCCACCAGCGGAACAGGGGTTGGCTACACCTTC. This sequence encodes CATSGTGVGYTF.

As DNA, the CDR3 is TGTGCCAGCAGCTCTGAGTACACTGAAGCTTTCTTT. Its protein product is CASSSEYTEAFF. The chain employs TRBV3-1 (or the pseudogene TRBV3-2) and TRBJ1-1, with D unclear. With 5 bases removed from V and 3 bases from J, the gap between germline ends came to 7 bases. The CDR3 is 12 amino acids. The V gene's germline CDR1 is LGHDT and CDR2 YNNKEL (reference sequence).

Here the CDR3 DNA reads TGTGCCAGCAGCTCAGCTGGATCCGGGGAGACCCAGTACTTC. Amino acids: CASSSAGSGETQYF. The chain couples TRBV5-4 to TRBJ2-5, with no clear D. Germline loops: CDR1 SGHNT, CDR2 YYREEE (reference sequence). The CDR3 totals 14 residues. V dropped 3 bases and J dropped 5 bases, with 14 bases sitting between them.

The chain has TRBV29-1 and TRBJ2-5; a possible D gene is TRBD1 (6 bases). Germline V lookup: CDR1 SQVTM, CDR2 ANQGSEA. V lost 5 bases, J lost 2 bases, and 9 bases lay in between. This CDR3 is 12 amino acids long. The CDR3: CSVKTGQETQYF. The CDR3 DNA sequence: TGCAGCGTTAAAACAGGGCAAGAGACCCAGTACTTC.

The chain couples TRBV4-1 to TRBJ1-3; tentatively, D is TRBD1 (6 bases). V was shortened by 3 bases and J by 0 bases, with 21 bases between the two germline ends. This CDR3 contains 19 residues. Germline assignment: CDR1 MGHRA and CDR2 YSYEKL. The CDR3 nucleotides read TGCGCCAGCAGCCACCATGCCGGGACACCACACTACTCTGGAAACACCATATATTTT. As protein: CASSHHAGTPHYSGNTIYF.

V and J are TRBV5-6 and TRBJ2-3; D may be TRBD1 (5 bases). Germline lookup yields CDR1 SGHDT and CDR2 YYEEEE. This CDR3 is built from 14 residues. Trimming cost V 2 bases and J 2 bases, with 9 bases left between them. CDR3 bases: TGTGCCAGCAGCTTCCTGACAGACACAGATACGCAGTATTTT. Translated: CASSFLTDTDTQYF.

The V and J genes are TRBV5-6 and TRBJ1-6; D is unresolved. Between the trimmed V and J ends, which lost 7 bases and 6 bases, there was a span of 17 bases. Germline CDR1 reads SGHDT; CDR2 reads YYEEEE. This CDR3 is built from 15 residues. CDR3 DNA sequence: TGTGCCAGCCTACCATGGGGAGAGAGTAATTCACCCCTCCACTTT. As protein: CASLPWGESNSPLHF.

The table lists this clone with a count of one. The V and J genes are TRBV7-9 and TRBJ2-2; 10 bases are shared with TRBD1. CDR3 size: 17 residues. Unmatched junction bases numbered 12, after V lost 5 bases and J lost 6 bases. Germline V gives CDR1 SEHNR, CDR2 FQNEAQ (reference sequence). The CDR3 sequence is CASSPPRTGGIPGELFF. Written as DNA, the CDR3 is TGTGCCAGCAGCCCCCCCAGGACAGGGGGTATTCCCGGGGAGCTGTTTTTT.

This chain connects TRBV30 to TRBJ2-1, with D uncertain. Germline V gene lookup returns CDR1 GTSNPN and CDR2 SVGIG (reference sequence). The CDR3 length is 19 residues. V was trimmed by 0 bases and J by 0 bases, leaving 21 bases between them. DNA of the CDR3: TGTGCCTGGAGTGTACACCCTCTCAACCTACAGAGCTCCTACAATGAGCAGTTCTTC. The encoded protein is CAWSVHPLNLQSSYNEQFF.

The genes are TRBV2 and TRBJ1-6; possibly TRBD1 for D (6 bases). Germline CDR1 is SNHLY and CDR2 is FYNNEI. This CDR3 spans 15 amino acids. V lost 3 bases and J lost 6, with 12 bases in between. For the CDR3, the DNA is TGTGCCAGCAGTGATTGGACAGTCACTAATTCACCCCTCCACTTT. This translates into CASSDWTVTNSPLHF.

The chain is built from TRBV5-8 and TRBJ1-1; TRBD1 agrees at 7 bases. Trimming took 3 bases from V and 1 from J; bases not matched to a gene: 3. Per germline, CDR1 SGHTS and CDR2 YDEGEE. This CDR3 has 14 residues. The DNA of the CDR3 is TGTGCCAGCAGCTGGGGGGACAGGAACACTGAAGCTTTCTTT. Translation gives CASSWGDRNTEAFF. Using reference TRBV5-8 and TRBJ1-1 for the parts outside the CDR3, the full variable domain is EAGVTQSPTHLIKTRGQQATLRCSPISGHTSVYWYQQALGLGLQFLLWYDEGEERNRGNFPPRFSGRQFPNYSSELNVNALELEDSALYLCASSWGDRNTEAFFGQGTRLTVV.

This chain uses TRBV5-1 with TRBJ2-7, with TRBD2 as a possible D gene (6 bases). Between the trimmed V and J ends, which lost 0 bases and 3 bases, there was a span of 13 bases. In germline, CDR1 is SGHRS, CDR2 YFSETQ. The CDR3 contains 15 residues. The CDR3 nucleotides are TGCGCCAGCAGCTTGGACACGTCCGGGGGCTACGAGCAGTACTTC. It translates to CASSLDTSGGYEQYF.

The chain's CDR3 is CASSLGRAGTQETQYF. CDR3 DNA: TGTGCCAGCAGCTTAGGCAGGGCAGGAACCCAAGAGACCCAGTACTTC. The chain links TRBV11-2 to TRBJ2-5; D is possibly TRBD1 (5 bases). Germline CDR1 reads SGHAT; CDR2 reads FQNNGV. V shed 1 base and J shed 1 base, with 13 bases lying between them. The CDR3 runs to 16 residues.

The V and J genes are TRBV5-5 and TRBJ1-3; the D is unclear. Germline CDR1 SGHKS, CDR2 YYEKEE (reference sequence). This CDR3 has 14 residues. The V and J ends lost 9 bases and 2 bases respectively, with 15 bases between them. The CDR3, as DNA: TGTGCCACCGATTCTGGCTCAACTGGAAACACCATATATTTT. The encoded protein is CATDSGSTGNTIYF. The full variable domain, completed using reference TRBV5-5 and TRBJ1-3, is DAGVTQSPTHLIKTRGQQVTLRCSPISGHKSVSWYQQVLGQGPQFIFQYYEKEERGRGNFPDRFSARQFPNYSSELNVNALLLGDSALYLCATDSGSTGNTIYFGEGSWLTVV.

The V and J genes are TRBV29-1 and TRBJ2-3; 9 bases fit TRBD1. The ends lost 2 bases at V and 6 bases at J; junction bases unmatched: 6. CDR1 and CDR2 from the germline V gene are SQVTM and ANQGSEA. This CDR3 comprises 14 residues. The CDR3 coding sequence is TGCAGCGTTGAACACGGACAGGGGATTGATACGCAGTATTTT. Translated, it gives CSVEHGQGIDTQYF.